The TCR beta chain under discussion was sequenced for a study of CD8+CD57+ T cells in acquired aplastic anemia. Regarding the study as a whole: A significant difference in CD8+ Simpson's diversity between patients and controls was not found.

Comments on this clonotype: Antigen specificity is unknown.

Both TCR beta VDJ combination and CDR3 sequence profiling were carried out. Genomic DNA was the template for this profiling. TCRdb recomputed calls from the reads with MiXCR, one row per CDR3 protein. The sample includes 35,000 to 45,000 distinct CDR3 sequences, around 82% of them seen just once. The sequenced sample consisted of sorted CD4+, CD8+, or CD8+CD57+ T cells (not recorded which) from PBMCs. The TCR was taken from a human donor in good health, serving as a control.

CDR3 loop: CASSSGMWGSEQFF. CDR3 in DNA: TGCGCCAGCAGCTCGGGGATGTGGGGGAGTGAGCAGTTCTTC. This chain connects TRBV5-1 to TRBJ2-1, with D perhaps given as TRBD1 or TRBD2 (5 bases each). The CDR3 is made up of 14 amino acids. The ends were cut back, 3 bases at V and 9 bases at J, with 16 bases in the middle. Germline V gene sequence: CDR1 SGHRS, CDR2 YFSETQ.